This T cell receptor (beta chain) was documented in a study of CD8+ T cells in alopecia areata (dated by TCRdb to 2017 to 2018). Some background on the complete study: The treated patients, all with moderate-to-severe alopecia areata, were enrolled in an open-label pilot trial of oral tofacitinib given at 5 to 10 mg twice daily. Scalp clonality was compared across normal scalp (n=4), patchy alopecia areata scalp (n=8), and alopecia totalis/universalis scalp (n=8). Patients received tofacitinib for 6 to 18 months and were then followed off drug for 6 months to check for delayed response and recurrence. In humans, TCRbeta sequencing was performed on scalp tissue and on sorted CD4+ and CD8+ peripheral blood T cells from healthy controls and from patients with patchy or totalis/universalis alopecia areata. immunoSEQ multiplex PCR using 35 Vbeta forward primers and 13 Jbeta reverse primers was used to amplify TCRbeta CDR3 regions. Patients on tofacitinib were biopsied at baseline and after 4 and 24 weeks of treatment, and several of the patients also had a later scalp biopsy. For the treated patients, the SALT score, which quantifies what percentage of scalp surface area is affected, served as the measure of disease severity. The study used high-throughput TCRbeta sequencing to examine T cell clonal expansion in alopecia areata, in both the C3H/HeJ mouse model and human patients. The RNA source kit depended on sample type: the PAXgene miRNA kit for fixed scalp, the miRNeasy kit for PBMCs, and the RNeasy kit for mouse skin. Overall study outcomes, separate from this receptor: Lesional scalp, especially in alopecia totalis/universalis, showed higher clonality and more expanded CD8+ clones than normal scalp, suggesting antigenic drive. Compared with mice, TCR sequences shared between patients were less clear, possibly partly because of HLA diversity across the patient population. Scalp TCR repertoire analysis is complicated because resident alphabeta T cells in normal human skin are also sequenced, whereas mouse skin is dominated by gammadelta T cells. During tofacitinib treatment, many expanded lesional clones stuck around in both scalp and blood, and this persistence may partly explain why relapse happens after treatment is stopped. The treated cohort was small, with a single nonresponder, so links between baseline CD8+ expansion and response need larger studies. Tofacitinib significantly decreased scalp clonality and the number of expanded CD8+ clones among the top 100 scalp clones.

Comment on this clone: Its antigen has not been determined. Per-base qualities were not stored, and no clone one base away is much larger.

Libraries were constructed by the immunoSEQ multiplex PCR assay. For TCR sequencing, RNA was extracted from every sample and reverse transcribed into cDNA to serve as template. SuperScript III was used to make first-strand cDNA, primed with a 2:1 mix of oligo-dT and random hexamers. A synthetic immune receptor repertoire was used to gauge amplification bias, and whatever bias remained was removed computationally. As for how the authors treated the data: Raw reads were preprocessed for error removal, and CDR3 was defined according to IMGT conventions as running from the conserved cysteine to phenylalanine. To get clonality, Shannon entropy was normalized by log2 of the number of productive unique TCRs and the result was subtracted from 1. Whether each scalp clone was CD4 or CD8 was inferred by checking scalp TCRbeta sequences against the CD4 and CD8 repertoires from sorted blood. The clones in this table, taken by TCRdb from immuneACCESS, are in-frame only. Not every clone is retained; where verified, under half of the shortfall comes from an unresolved V gene, and the cause of the rest is unknown. The V and J calls and clone size are taken from that table; D and trimming were inferred from the DNA. This sample gives fewer than 150,000 clones in total; 50% to 75% of them show up just once. The top ten clones comprise about 31% of the sample.

The CDR1 and CDR2 encoded by the germline V gene are SQVTM and ANQGSEA. Including the terminal cysteine and phenylalanine, the CDR3 comprises 14 residues. Of all the DNA, just the CDR3 is kept, 42 bases in frame from base 1. Ends trimmed: V by 3 bases, J by 2 bases; bases unmatched to a gene: 6. Per the publication, the time point label means: more than three weeks on oral tofacitinib. Read against the paper, the sample's treatment or condition label means: oral pan-JAK inhibitor, 5-10 mg twice daily. From alopecia areata patients, peripheral blood was collected along with lesional scalp punch biopsies. PBMCs were separated by density centrifugation and stained for CD3, CD4 and CD8, after which CD4+ and CD8+ T cells were sorted on a FACSAria.

This receptor was identified in a human donor with alopecia areata. Recombination connected TRBV29-1 to TRBJ2-5; TRBD1 lines up with 7 middle nucleotides. The starting material was CD8+ T cells sorted from blood, obtained at week 4, from a patient treated with tofacitinib. The CDR3 region reads CSVDPGRGQETQYF. The DNA sequence is given as TGCAGCGTTGACCCCGGCAGGGGGCAAGAGACCCAGTACTTC.